This T cell receptor beta chain was sequenced during a study of regulatory T cells in long-lasting Graves disease. CDR1 MDHEN and CDR2 SYDVKM come from the germline V gene. This CDR3 is built from 15 residues. Trimming shortened V by 5 bases and J by 0 bases, and 13 bases separated the two germline ends. Building the TCR beta libraries relied on iRepertoire HTBI primers, and CDR3 regions underwent Arm-PCR. TCRdb reprocessed the multiplex PCR reads via MiXCR and lists one record per CDR3 protein. The sample consists of around 500,000 distinct CDR3 sequences, roughly 20% of them appearing once. In this sample, this clonotype turned up many times. Time point denoted: persistent/refractory GD, antithyroid drugs over 5 years with positive TRAb. There was RNA extracted from PBMCs, and the TCR library was made from it.

The specimen comprised peripheral blood mononuclear cells (PBMCs), sampled when the disease was refractory, from a patient treated with antithyroid drugs. This receptor was taken from a female donor with Graves disease. This chain uses TRBV28 with TRBJ2-5, with a tentative D call TRBD2 (5 bases). CDR3 in DNA: TGTGCCAGCAGTCGAGGACTCATGTACCAAGAGACCCAGTACTTC. Encoded protein: CASSRGLMYQETQYF.